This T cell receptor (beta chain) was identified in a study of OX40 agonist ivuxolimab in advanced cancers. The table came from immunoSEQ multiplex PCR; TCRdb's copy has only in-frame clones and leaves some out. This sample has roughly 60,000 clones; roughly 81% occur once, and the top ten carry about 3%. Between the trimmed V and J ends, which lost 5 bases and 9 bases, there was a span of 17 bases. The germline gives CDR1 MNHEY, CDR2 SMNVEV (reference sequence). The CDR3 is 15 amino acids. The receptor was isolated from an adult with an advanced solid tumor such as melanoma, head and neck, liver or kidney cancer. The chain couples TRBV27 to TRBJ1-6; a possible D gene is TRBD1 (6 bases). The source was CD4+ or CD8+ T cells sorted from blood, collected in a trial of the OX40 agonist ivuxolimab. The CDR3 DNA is TGTGCCAGCAGTCCCGTGAACAGGGCGGGTTCACCCCTCCACTTT. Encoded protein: CASSPVNRAGSPLHF.